This T cell receptor beta chain was profiled in a study of T cell repertoires in cytomegalovirus infection. General study findings and limits: Of the TCR beta families, the public ones yielded a cumulative frequency that identified carriers of CMV plus the relevant HLA. Within the response measured ex vivo, HLA-C-restricted CMV-specific TCR beta clonotypes were dominant.

Trimming shortened V by 6 bases and J by 6 bases, and 9 bases separated the two germline ends. The CDR3 totals 12 residues. Per germline, CDR1 SEHNR and CDR2 FQNEAQ (reference sequence). TCRdb used MiXCR to reprocess the reads, holding one entry per CDR3 protein. The table lists 490,000 or so distinct CDR3 sequences, about 11% of them singletons, with roughly a tenth in the top ten. This clonotype is medium-sized. Its antigen is still unknown. This receptor was obtained from a human donor in good health (CMV status not recorded). Some clones in this sample may be carry-over from other donors' samples. Sequenced input: PBMCs. The chain combines TRBV7-9 with TRBJ2-1; no reliable D call. CDR3 sequence reads: CASRYIPNEQFF. The CDR3 DNA follows: TGTGCCAGCAGGTACATCCCCAATGAGCAGTTCTTC.